The 5 T cell receptor beta chains below come from one sample, sequenced in a study of blood T cell repertoires in COVID-19 (dated by TCRdb to 2018 to 2020). The library was obtained by the immunoSEQ multiplex PCR assay. TCRdb took this table from immuneACCESS and kept in-frame rearrangements with V and J called. Such tables lack part of the clones; where checked against another copy, unresolved V genes explain under half of the gap, and the rest is unexplained. In this sample the table shows approximately 150,000 clones, around 85% of which occur a single time. The top ten constitute 5% to 6% of the sample. Sample: peripheral blood. These receptors were obtained from a human donor in a cohort sampled during active COVID-19.

V is TRBV9 and J is TRBJ2-5; 7 nucleotides agree with TRBD2. This CDR3 comprises 14 residues. V lost 0 bases to trimming and J lost 9 bases; unmatched junction nucleotides: 8. Germline CDR1 and CDR2: SGDLS and YYNGEE. Written as DNA, the CDR3 is TGTGCCAGCAGCGTAGAAGACCAAGGGAGGGCCCAGTACTTC. Protein product: CASSVEDQGRAQYF.

J is TRBJ2-1 and V is TRBV5-1, with a possible D match to TRBD2 (6 bases). Germline V gene data show CDR1 as SGHRS and CDR2 as YFSETQ. The CDR3 is 13 amino acids. V was shortened by 1 base and J by 10 bases, with 12 bases between the two germline ends. The CDR3 DNA follows: TGCGCCAGCAGCTTGCGTCCGGGAGAGGAGCAGTTCTTC. This codes for CASSLRPGEEQFF.

The chain employs TRBV27 and TRBJ2-3; the D gene is possibly TRBD1 (6 bases). Germline-derived CDR1 and CDR2 are MNHEY and SMNVEV (reference sequence). Trimming removed 6 bases at V and 0 bases at J, with 10 bases between. The CDR3 loop spans 14 amino acids. Here the CDR3 DNA reads TGTGCCAGCAGCCCAGGGGTTAGCACAGATACGCAGTATTTT. Amino acid sequence: CASSPGVSTDTQYF.

This chain uses TRBV2 with TRBJ2-7, with D possibly matching TRBD2 (5 bases). Per the germline V gene, CDR1 is SNHLY and CDR2 is FYNNEI. Between the trimmed V and J ends, which lost 6 bases and 3 bases, there was a span of 9 bases. CDR3 length: 12 amino acids. Here the CDR3 reads CASSYGDYEQYF. CDR3 DNA: TGTGCCAGCAGCTACGGGGACTACGAGCAGTACTTC.

The chain combines TRBV11-3 with TRBJ2-2; 7 positions match TRBD2. J was trimmed by 2 bases and V by 5 bases; bases with no gene match: 11. CDR1 and CDR2 from the germline V gene are SGHNT and YENEEA. The CDR3 loop spans 17 amino acids. The CDR3 spells CASSPLRGGLNTGELFF. CDR3 nucleotide sequence: TGTGCCAGCAGCCCTTTAAGGGGAGGGCTTAACACCGGGGAGCTGTTTTTT.